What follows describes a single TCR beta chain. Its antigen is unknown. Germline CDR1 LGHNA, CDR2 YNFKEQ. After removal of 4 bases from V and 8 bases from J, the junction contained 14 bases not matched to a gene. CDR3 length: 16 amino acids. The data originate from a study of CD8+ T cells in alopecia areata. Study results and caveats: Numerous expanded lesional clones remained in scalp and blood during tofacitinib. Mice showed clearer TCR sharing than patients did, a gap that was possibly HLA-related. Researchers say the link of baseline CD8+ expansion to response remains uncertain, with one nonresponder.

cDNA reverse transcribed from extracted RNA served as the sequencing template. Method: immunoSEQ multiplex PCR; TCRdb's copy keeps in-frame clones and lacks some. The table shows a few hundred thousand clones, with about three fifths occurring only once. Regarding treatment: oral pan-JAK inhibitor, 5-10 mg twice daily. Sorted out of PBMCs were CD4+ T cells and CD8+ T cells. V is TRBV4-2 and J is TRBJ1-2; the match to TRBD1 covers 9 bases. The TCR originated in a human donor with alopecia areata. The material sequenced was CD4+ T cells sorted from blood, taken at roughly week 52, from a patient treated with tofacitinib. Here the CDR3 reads CASSRTSPGQGWGYTF. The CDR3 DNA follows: TGTGCCAGCAGCCGGACCTCCCCGGGACAGGGTTGGGGCTACACCTTC.